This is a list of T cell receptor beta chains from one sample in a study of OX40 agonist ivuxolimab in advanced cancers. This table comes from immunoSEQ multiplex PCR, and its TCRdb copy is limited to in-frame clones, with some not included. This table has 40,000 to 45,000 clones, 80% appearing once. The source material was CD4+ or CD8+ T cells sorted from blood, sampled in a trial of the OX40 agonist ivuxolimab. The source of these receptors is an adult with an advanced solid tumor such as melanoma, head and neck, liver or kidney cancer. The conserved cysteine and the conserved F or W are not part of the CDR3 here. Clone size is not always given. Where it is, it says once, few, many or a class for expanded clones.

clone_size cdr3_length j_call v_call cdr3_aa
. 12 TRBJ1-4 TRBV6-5 ASSYRGQGEKLF
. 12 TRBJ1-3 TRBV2 ASEAGASGNTIY
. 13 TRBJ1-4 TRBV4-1 ASSQDLSGGEKLF
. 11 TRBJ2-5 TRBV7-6 ASSPRRGETQY
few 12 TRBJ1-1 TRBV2 ASSWRAGGTEAF
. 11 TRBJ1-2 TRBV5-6 ASSLAAGYGYT
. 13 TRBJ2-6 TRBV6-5 ASSTVGSGDNVLT
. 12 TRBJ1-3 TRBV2 ASSEGSVGNTIY
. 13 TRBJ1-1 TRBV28 ASSLVIGRGTEAF
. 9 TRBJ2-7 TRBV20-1 SARDREEQY
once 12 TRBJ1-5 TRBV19 ASSIVGYNQPQH
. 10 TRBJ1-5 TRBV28 ATNRGPEPQH
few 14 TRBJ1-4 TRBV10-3 AISDVRQSTNEKLF
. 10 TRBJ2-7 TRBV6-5 ASSGTLVEQY
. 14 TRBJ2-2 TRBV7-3 ASSSIPGRGTGELF
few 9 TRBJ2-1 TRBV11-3 ASSAYNEQF
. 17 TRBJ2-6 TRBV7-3 ASSLFGTVGTSGANVLT
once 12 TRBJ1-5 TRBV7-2 ASSPQGGGKPQH
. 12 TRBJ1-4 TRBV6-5 ASRPDRLSEKLF
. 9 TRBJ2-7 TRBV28 ASTGRYEQY
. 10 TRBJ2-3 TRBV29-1 SVGPQGATQY
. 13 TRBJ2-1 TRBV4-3 ASSQDPNSNNEQF
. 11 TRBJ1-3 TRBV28 ASSFPSGNTIY
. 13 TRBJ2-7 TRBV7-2 ASSLDRHPSYEQY
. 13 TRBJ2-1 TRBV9 ASSLGDSSYNEQF
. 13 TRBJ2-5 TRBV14 ASSRIGTSRETQY
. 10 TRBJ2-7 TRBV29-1 SVGTGSYEQY
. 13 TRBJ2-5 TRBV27 ASSTTGGEGETQY
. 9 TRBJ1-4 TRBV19 ASRDREKLF
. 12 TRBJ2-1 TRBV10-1 ASSRDQVYNEQF
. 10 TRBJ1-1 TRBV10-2 ASSERISEAF
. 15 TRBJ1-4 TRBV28 ASSLLTAFATNEKLF
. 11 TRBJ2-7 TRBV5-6 ASSNRDRYEQY
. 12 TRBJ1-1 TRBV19 ASSIGGASTEAF
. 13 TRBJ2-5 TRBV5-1 ASSPTTGDGETQY
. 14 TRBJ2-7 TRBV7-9 ASSLAWSGGLREQY
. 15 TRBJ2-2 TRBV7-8 ASSLSEGLVGAGELF
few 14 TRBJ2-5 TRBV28 ASSRPTSGRGETQY
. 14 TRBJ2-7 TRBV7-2 ASSLARLAESYEQY